This T cell receptor beta chain came from a study of blood T cell repertoires in COVID-19. Whole-study context: Samples representing acute and convalescent COVID-19 were sourced from the United States, Italy and Spain. In each case, the material was cDNA or gDNA derived from T cells, B-cell-depleted T cells, or PBMCs.

The CDR3 consists of 13 residues. Germline V lookup: CDR1 SGHRS, CDR2 YFSETQ. V was shortened by 4 bases and J by 1 base, with 8 bases between the two germline ends. This clone was detected a few times. Here immunoSEQ multiplex PCR was the method, and the copy in TCRdb shows in-frame clones only, minus some. The profile shows roughly 160,000 clones, about 83% of them singletons. The sample was peripheral blood. This sequence originates from a woman between 70 and 85 years old who had recovered from COVID-19. The rearrangement links TRBV5-1 to TRBJ1-1; D uncertain. DNA for the CDR3: TGCGCCAGCAGCCCCCACACGAACACTGAAGCTTTCTTT. This translates into CASSPHTNTEAFF. The full variable domain, in which reference TRBV5-1 and TRBJ1-1 provide the parts outside the CDR3, is KAGVTQTPRYLIKTRGQQVTLSCSPISGHRSVSWYQQTPGQGLQFLFEYFSETQRNKGNFPGRFSGRQFSNSRSEMNVSTLELGDSALYLCASSPHTNTEAFFGQGTRLTVV.